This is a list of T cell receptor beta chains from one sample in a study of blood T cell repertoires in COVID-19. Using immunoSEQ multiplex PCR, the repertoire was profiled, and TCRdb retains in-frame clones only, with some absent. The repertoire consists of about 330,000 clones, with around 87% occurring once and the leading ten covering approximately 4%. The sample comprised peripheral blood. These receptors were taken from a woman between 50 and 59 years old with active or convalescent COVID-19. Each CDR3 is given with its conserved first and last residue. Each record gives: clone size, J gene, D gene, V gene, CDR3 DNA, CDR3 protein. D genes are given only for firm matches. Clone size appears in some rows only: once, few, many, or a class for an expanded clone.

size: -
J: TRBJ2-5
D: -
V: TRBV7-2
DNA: TGTGCCAGCAGCGACCGGGGGGCCAAAGAGACCCAGTACTTC
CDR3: CASSDRGAKETQYF

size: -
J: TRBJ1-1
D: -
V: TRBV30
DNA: TGTGCCTGGGAGCAGGTGAGCACTGAAGCTTTCTTT
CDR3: CAWEQVSTEAFF

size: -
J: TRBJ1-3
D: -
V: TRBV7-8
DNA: TGTGCCAGCAGCTGGCATGCTGGAAACACCATATATTTT
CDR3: CASSWHAGNTIYF

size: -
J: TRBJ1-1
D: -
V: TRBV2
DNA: TGTGCCAGCATTGGACCCACGGGAAACACTGAAGCTTTCTTT
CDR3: CASIGPTGNTEAFF

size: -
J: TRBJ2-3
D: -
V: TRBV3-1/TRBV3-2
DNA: TGTGCCAGCAGCCAAGTGAAGGAGACGCAGTATTTT
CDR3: CASSQVKETQYF

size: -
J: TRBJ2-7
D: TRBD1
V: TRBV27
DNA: TGTGCCAGCAGCCTCGGGACAGCCTACGAGCAGTACTTC
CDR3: CASSLGTAYEQYF

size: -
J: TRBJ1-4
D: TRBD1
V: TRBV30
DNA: TGTGCCTGGTCCGGGACAGGGAAAGAAAAACTGTTTTTT
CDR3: CAWSGTGKEKLFF

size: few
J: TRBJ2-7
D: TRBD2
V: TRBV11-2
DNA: TGTGCCAGCAGCTTCTCTGAGCGGGGCACCTACGAGCAGTACTTC
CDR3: CASSFSERGTYEQYF

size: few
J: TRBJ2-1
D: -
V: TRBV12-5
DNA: TGTGCTAGTGGTTTGGTCATTGACAGGTACGCTGGGAATGAGCAGTTCTTC
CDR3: CASGLVIDRYAGNEQFF

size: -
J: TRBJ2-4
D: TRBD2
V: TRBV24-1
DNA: TGTGCCACCAGGCCGGGAGGCAAAAACATTCAGTACTTC
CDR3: CATRPGGKNIQYF

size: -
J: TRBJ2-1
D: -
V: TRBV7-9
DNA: TGTGCCAGCAGCTTAGCAGGGGCGCAAGAGCAGTTCTTC
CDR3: CASSLAGAQEQFF

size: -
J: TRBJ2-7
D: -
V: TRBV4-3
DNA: TGCGCCAGCAGCCAATACTGGTCGGGGACTGATTCCTACGAGCAGTACTTC
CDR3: CASSQYWSGTDSYEQYF

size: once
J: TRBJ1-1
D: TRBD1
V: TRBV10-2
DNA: TGCGCCAGCCACGGGACAGGGCCCACTGAAGCTTTCTTT
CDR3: CASHGTGPTEAFF

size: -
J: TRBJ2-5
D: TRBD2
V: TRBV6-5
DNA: TGTGCCGCAAAATCGGGGGGGGTAGAGACCCAGTACTTC
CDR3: CAAKSGGVETQYF